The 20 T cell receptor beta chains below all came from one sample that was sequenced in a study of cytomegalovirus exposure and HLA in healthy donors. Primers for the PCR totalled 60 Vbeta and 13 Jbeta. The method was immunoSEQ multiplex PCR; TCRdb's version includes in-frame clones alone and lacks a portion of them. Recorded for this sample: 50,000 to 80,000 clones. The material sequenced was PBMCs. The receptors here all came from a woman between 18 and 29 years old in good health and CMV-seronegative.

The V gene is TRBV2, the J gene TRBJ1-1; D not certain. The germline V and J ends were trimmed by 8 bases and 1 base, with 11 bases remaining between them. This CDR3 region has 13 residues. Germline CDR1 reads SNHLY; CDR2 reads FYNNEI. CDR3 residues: CASYGLTNTEAFF. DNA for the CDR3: TGTGCCAGCTACGGACTGACGAACACTGAAGCTTTCTTT.

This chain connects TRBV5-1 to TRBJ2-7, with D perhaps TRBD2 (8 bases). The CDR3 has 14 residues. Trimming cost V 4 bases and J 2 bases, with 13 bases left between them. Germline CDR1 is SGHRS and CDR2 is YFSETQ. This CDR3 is CASSPGGTAYEQYF. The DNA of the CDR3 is TGCGCCAGCAGCCCGGGGGGGACAGCCTACGAGCAGTACTTC.

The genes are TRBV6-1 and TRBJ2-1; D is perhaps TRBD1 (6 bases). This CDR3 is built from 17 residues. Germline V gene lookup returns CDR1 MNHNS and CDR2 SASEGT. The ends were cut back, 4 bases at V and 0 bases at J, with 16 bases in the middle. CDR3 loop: CASSGLKWTDSYNEQFF. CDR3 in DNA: TGTGCCAGCAGTGGGTTGAAGTGGACAGACTCCTACAATGAGCAGTTCTTC.

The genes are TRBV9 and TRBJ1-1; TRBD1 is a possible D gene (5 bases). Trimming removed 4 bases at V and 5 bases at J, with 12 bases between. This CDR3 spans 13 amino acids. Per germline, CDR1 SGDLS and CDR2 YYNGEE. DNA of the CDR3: TGTGCCAGCAGCTCGGAGGGGCGTACTGAAGCTTTCTTT. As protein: CASSSEGRTEAFF.

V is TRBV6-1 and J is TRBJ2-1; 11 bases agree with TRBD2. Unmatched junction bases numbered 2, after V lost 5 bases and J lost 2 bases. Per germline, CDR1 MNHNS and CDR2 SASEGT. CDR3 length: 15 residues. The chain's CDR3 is CASSTTSGTYNEQFF. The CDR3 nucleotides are TGTGCCAGCAGTACGACTAGCGGGACCTACAATGAGCAGTTCTTC.

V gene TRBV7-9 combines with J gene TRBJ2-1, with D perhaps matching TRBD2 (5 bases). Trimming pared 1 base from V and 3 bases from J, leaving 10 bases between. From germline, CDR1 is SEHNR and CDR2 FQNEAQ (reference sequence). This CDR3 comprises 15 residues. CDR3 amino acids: CASSLVVGDYNEQFF. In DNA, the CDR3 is TGTGCCAGCAGCTTAGTGGTGGGAGACTACAATGAGCAGTTCTTC.

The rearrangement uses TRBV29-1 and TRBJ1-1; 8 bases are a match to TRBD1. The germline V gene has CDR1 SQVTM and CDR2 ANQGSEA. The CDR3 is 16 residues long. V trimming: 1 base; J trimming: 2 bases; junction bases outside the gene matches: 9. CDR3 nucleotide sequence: TGCAGCGTTGAAGGCTTCCCCGGACAGGGAAACACTGAAGCTTTCTTT. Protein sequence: CSVEGFPGQGNTEAFF.

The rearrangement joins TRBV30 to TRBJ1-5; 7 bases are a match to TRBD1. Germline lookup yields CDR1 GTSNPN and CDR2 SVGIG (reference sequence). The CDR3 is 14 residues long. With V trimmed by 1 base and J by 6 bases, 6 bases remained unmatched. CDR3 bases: TGTGCCTGGAGTGCGCGACAGGGATTTCAGCCCCAGCATTTT. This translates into CAWSARQGFQPQHF.

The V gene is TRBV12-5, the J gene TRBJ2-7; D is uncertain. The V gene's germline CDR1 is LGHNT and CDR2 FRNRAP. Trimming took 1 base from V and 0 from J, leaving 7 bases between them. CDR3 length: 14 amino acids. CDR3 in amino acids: CASGLGVSSYEQYF. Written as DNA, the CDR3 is TGTGCTAGTGGTTTGGGAGTGTCCTCCTACGAGCAGTACTTC. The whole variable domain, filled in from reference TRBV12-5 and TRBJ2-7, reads DARVTQTPRHKVTEMGQEVTMRCQPILGHNTVFWYRQTMMQGLELLAYFRNRAPLDDSGMPKDRFSAEMPDATLATLKIQPSEPRDSAVYFCASGLGVSSYEQYFGPGTRLTVT.

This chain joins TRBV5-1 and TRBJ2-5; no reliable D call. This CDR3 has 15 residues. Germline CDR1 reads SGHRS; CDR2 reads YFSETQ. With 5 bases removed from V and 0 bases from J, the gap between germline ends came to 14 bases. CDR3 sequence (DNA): TGCGCCAGCAGTCCAGGTAACGGTCACCAAGAGACCCAGTACTTC. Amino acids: CASSPGNGHQETQYF. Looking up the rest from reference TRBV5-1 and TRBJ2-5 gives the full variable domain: KAGVTQTPRYLIKTRGQQVTLSCSPISGHRSVSWYQQTPGQGLQFLFEYFSETQRNKGNFPGRFSGRQFSNSRSEMNVSTLELGDSALYLCASSPGNGHQETQYFGPGTRLLVL.

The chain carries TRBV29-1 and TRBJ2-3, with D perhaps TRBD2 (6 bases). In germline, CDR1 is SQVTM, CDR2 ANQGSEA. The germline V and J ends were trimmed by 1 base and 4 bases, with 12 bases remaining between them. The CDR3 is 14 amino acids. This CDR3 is CSVEGRLVADTQYF. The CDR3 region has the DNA TGCAGCGTTGAAGGGAGACTAGTGGCAGATACGCAGTATTTT.

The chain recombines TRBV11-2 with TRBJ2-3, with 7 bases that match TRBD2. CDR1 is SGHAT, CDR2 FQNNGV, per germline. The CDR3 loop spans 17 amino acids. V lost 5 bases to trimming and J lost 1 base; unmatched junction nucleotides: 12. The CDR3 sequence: CASSLQPLADRTDTQYF. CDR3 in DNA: TGTGCCAGCAGCCTCCAACCCCTAGCGGACCGCACAGATACGCAGTATTTT.

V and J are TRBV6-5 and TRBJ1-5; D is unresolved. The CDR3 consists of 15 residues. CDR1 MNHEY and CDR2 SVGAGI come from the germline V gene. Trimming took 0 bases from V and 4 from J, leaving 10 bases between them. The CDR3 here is CASSYSGKTNQPQHF. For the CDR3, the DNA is TGTGCCAGCAGTTACTCAGGAAAGACTAATCAGCCCCAGCATTTT.

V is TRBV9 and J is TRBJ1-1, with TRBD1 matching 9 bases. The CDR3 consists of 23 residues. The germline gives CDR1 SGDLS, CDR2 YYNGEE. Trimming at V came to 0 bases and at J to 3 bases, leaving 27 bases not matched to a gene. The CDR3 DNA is TGTGCCAGCAGCGTAGAGGAGAGGAATCGTACAGGGGGCGAGTTAGGAGTGTACACTGAAGCTTTCTTT. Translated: CASSVEERNRTGGELGVYTEAFF.

The CDR3 DNA is TGTGCCAGCCTGGACACCTCTAACTATGGCTACACCTTC. Translation: CASLDTSNYGYTF. The chain has TRBV6-5 and TRBJ1-2; TRBD1 might be the D (5 bases). The ends were cut back, 8 bases at V and 0 bases at J, with 10 bases in the middle. Germline loops: CDR1 MNHEY, CDR2 SVGAGI. This CDR3 region has 13 residues.

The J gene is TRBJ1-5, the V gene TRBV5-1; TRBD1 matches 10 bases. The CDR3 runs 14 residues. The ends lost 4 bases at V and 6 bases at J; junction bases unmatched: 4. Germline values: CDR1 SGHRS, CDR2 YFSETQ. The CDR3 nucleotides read TGCGCCAGCAGCAACGGACAGGGGGGTCAGCCCCAGCATTTT. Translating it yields CASSNGQGGQPQHF.

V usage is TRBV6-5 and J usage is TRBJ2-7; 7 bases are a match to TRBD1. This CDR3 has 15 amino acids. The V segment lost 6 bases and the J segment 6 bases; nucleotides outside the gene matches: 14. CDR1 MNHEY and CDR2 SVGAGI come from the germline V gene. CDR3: CASRPSTGTVGEQYF. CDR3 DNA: TGTGCCAGCAGACCCTCAACCGGGACAGTAGGCGAGCAGTACTTC.

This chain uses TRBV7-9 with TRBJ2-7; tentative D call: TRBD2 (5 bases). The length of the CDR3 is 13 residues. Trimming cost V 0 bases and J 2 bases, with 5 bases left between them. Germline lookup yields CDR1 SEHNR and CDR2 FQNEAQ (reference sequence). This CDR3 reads CASSLARAYEQYF. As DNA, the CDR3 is TGTGCCAGCAGCTTAGCGAGGGCCTACGAGCAGTACTTC.

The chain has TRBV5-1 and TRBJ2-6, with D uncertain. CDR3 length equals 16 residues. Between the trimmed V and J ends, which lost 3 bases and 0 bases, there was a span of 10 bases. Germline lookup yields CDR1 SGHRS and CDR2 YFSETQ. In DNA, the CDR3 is TGCGCCAGCAGCTCCACAAGTATCTCTGGGGCCAACGTCCTGACTTTC. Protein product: CASSSTSISGANVLTF.

CDR3 in amino acids: CAWSRQGNSNQPQHF. As DNA, the CDR3 is TGTGCCTGGAGTCGACAGGGAAATAGCAATCAGCCCCAGCATTTT. The V and J genes are TRBV30 and TRBJ1-5; 7 bases align to TRBD1. The CDR3 covers 15 residues. Unmatched junction bases numbered 4, after V lost 2 bases and J lost 0 bases. Germline values: CDR1 GTSNPN, CDR2 SVGIG (reference sequence). Using reference TRBV30 and TRBJ1-5 for the parts outside the CDR3, the full variable domain is SQTIHQWPATLVQPVGSPLSLECTVEGTSNPNLYWYRQAAGRGLQLLFYSVGIGQISSEVPQNLSASRPQDRQFILSSKKLLLSDSGFYLCAWSRQGNSNQPQHFGDGTRLSIL.